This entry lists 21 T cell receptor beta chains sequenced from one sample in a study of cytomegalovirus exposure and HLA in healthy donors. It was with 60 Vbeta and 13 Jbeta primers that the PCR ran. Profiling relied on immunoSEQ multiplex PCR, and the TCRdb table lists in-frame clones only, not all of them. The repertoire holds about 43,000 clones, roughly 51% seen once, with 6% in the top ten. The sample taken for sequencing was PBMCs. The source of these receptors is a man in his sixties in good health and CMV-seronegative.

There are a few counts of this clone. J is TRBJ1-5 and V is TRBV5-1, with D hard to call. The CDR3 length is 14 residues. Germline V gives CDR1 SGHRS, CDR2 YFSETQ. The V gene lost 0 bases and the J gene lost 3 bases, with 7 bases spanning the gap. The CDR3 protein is CASSLDSLNQPQHF. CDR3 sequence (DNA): TGCGCCAGCAGCTTGGACAGTCTCAATCAGCCCCAGCATTTT. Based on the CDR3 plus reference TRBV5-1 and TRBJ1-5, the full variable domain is KAGVTQTPRYLIKTRGQQVTLSCSPISGHRSVSWYQQTPGQGLQFLFEYFSETQRNKGNFPGRFSGRQFSNSRSEMNVSTLELGDSALYLCASSLDSLNQPQHFGDGTRLSIL.

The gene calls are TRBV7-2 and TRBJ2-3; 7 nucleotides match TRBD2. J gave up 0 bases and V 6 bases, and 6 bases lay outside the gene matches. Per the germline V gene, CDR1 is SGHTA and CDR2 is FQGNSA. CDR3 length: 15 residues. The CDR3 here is CASRFGGGSTDTQYF. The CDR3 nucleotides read TGTGCCAGCAGATTTGGGGGGGGGAGCACAGATACGCAGTATTTT.

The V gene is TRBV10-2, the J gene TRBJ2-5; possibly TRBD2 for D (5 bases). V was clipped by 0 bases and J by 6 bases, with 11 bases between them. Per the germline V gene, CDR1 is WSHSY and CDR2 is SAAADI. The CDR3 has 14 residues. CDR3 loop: CASSESTRGKTQYF. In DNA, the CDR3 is TGCGCCAGCAGTGAGTCGACTCGAGGGAAGACCCAGTACTTC.

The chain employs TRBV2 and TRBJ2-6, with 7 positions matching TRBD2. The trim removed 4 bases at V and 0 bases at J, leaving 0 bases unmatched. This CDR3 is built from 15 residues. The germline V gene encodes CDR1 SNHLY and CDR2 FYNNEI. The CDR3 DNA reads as TGTGCCAGCAGTGCGGGGGGCTCTGGGGCCAACGTCCTGACTTTC. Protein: CASSAGGSGANVLTF.

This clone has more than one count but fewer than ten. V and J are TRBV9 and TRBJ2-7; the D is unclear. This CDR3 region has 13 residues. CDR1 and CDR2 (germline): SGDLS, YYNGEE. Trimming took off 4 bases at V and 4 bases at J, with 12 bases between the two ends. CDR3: CASSYSPGYEQYF. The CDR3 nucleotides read TGTGCCAGCAGCTACTCTCCAGGTTACGAGCAGTACTTC.

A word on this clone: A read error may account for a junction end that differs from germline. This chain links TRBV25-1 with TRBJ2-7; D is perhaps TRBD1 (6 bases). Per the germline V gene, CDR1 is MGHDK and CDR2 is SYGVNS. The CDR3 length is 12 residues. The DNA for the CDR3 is TGTGCCAGCAGCGCCGAGATGCTGGACAGACGCTTC. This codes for CASSAEMLDRRF.

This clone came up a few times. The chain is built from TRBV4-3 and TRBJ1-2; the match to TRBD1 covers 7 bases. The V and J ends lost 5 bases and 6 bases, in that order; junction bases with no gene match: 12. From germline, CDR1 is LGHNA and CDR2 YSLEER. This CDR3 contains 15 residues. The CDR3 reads CASSLGQSNGDGYTF. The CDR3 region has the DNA TGCGCCAGCAGCTTGGGACAGAGTAATGGGGATGGCTACACCTTC.

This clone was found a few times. CDR3 coding DNA: TGTGCCACCACAGGGGGCACTGAAGCTTTCTTT. Amino acid sequence: CATTGGTEAFF. The chain employs TRBV6-5 and TRBJ1-1; 8 positions match TRBD1. This CDR3 has 11 residues. With 10 bases clipped from V and 4 bases from J, the junction kept 2 bases outside the gene matches. In germline, CDR1 is MNHEY, CDR2 SVGAGI.

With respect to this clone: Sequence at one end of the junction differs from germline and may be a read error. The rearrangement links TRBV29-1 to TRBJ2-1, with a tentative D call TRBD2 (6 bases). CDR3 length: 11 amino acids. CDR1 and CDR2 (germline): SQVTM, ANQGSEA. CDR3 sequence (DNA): TGCAGCGTTGAAGGGCCCAGGGAGGAGATCTTC. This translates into CSVEGPREEIF.

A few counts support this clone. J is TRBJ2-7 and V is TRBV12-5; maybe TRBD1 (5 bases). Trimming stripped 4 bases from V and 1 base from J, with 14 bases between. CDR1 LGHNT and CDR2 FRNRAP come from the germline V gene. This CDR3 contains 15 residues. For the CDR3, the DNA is TGTGCTAGTGGTTGGGTATTAAGGGGATCCTACGAGCAGTACTTC. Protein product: CASGWVLRGSYEQYF.

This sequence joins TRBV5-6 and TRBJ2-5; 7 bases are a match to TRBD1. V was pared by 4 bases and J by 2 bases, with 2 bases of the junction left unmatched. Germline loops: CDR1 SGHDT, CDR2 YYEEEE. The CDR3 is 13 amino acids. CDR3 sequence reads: CASSLGQQETQYF. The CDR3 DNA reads TGTGCCAGCAGCCTGGGACAGCAAGAGACCCAGTACTTC.

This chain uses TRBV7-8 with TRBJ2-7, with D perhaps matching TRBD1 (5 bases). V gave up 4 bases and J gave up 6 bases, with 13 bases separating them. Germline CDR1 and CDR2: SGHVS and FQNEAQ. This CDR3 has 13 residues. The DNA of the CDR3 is TGTGCCAGCAGCTCCCGTTTCGACAGCGAGCAGTACTTC. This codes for CASSSRFDSEQYF.

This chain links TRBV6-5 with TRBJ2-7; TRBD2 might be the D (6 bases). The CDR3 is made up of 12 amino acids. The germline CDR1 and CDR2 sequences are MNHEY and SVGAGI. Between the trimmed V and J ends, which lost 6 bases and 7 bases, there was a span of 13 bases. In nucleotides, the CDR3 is TGTGCCAGCAGGACCGGGACTCAGGAGCAGTACTTC. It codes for CASRTGTQEQYF.

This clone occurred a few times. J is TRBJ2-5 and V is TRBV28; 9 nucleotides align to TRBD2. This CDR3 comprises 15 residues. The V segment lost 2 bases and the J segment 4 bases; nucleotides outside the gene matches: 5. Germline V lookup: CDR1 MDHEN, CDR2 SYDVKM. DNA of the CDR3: TGTGCCAGCAGTTTAATTGGCGGGAGGGGAGAGACCCAGTACTTC. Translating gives CASSLIGGRGETQYF. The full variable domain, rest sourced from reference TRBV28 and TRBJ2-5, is DVKVTQSSRYLVKRTGEKVFLECVQDMDHENMFWYRQDPGLGLRLIYFSYDVKMKEKGDIPEGYSVSREKKERFSLILESASTNQTSMYLCASSLIGGRGETQYFGPGTRLLVL.

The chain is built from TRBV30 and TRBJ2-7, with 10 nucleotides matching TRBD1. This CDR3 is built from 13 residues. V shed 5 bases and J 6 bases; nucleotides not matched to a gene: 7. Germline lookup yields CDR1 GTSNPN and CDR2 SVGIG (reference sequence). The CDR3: CAWEPGQGLEQYF. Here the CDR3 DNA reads TGTGCCTGGGAACCGGGACAGGGGCTCGAGCAGTACTTC.

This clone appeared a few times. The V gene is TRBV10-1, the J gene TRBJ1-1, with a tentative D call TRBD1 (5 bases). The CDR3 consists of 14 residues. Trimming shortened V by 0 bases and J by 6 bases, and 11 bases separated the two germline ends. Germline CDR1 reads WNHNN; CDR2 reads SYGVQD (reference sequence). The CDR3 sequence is CASSESGGEAEAFF. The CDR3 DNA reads TGCGCCAGCAGTGAGTCGGGGGGAGAGGCTGAAGCTTTCTTT.

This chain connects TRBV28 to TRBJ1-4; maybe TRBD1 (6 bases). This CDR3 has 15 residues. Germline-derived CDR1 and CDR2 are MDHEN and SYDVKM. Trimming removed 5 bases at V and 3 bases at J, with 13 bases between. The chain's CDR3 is CASSGPGVANEKLFF. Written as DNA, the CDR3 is TGTGCCAGCAGTGGGCCAGGGGTGGCTAATGAAAAACTGTTTTTT.

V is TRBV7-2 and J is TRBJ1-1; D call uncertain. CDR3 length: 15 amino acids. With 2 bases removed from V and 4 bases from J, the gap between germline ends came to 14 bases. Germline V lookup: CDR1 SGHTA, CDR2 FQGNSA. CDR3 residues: CASSLRGSYGTEAFF. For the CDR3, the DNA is TGTGCCAGCAGCTTAAGAGGATCCTATGGCACTGAAGCTTTCTTT.

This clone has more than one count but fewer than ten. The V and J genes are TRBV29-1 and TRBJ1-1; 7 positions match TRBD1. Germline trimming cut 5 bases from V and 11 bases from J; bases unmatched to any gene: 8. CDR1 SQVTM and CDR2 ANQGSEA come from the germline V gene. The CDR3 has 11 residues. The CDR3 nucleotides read TGCAGCGTTATGACAGGGAGGAACGCTTTCTTT. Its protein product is CSVMTGRNAFF.

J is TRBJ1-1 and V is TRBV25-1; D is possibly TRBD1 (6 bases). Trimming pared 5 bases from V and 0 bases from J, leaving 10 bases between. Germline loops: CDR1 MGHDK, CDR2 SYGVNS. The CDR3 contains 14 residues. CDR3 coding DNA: TGTGCCAGCAGTATACAGGGAGTGAACACTGAAGCTTTCTTT. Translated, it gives CASSIQGVNTEAFF.

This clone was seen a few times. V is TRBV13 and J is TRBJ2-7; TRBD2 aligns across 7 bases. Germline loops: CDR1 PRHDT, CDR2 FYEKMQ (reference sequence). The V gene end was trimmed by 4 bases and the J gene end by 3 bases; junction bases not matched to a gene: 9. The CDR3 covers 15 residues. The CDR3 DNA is TGTGCCAGCAGCTCTACCCAGCGGGATTTCTACGAGCAGTACTTC. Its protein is CASSSTQRDFYEQYF. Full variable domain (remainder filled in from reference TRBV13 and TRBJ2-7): AAGVIQSPRHLIKEKRETATLKCYPIPRHDTVYWYQQGPGQDPQFLISFYEKMQSDKGSIPDRFSAQQFSDYHSELNMSSLELGDSALYFCASSSTQRDFYEQYFGPGTRLTVT.